One sample yielded the 26 T cell receptor beta chains listed below, sequenced in a study of post-analysis software for immune sequencing data. Unique molecular identifiers were built into the TCR beta cDNA libraries. MiXCR, applied by TCRdb to the PCR reads, yields one record per CDR3 protein. This table has about 200,000 distinct CDR3 sequences, 25% to 35% appearing once. Points from the study as a whole: Patients used five TRBV segments, including TRBV5-6, TRBV5-1 and TRBV20-1, more often than controls.

Antigen specificity for these receptors is unknown. The specimen was blood. The source of these receptors is a girl aged 2-17 years with multiple sclerosis.

Many counts were recorded for this clonotype. The CDR3 bases are TGTGCCAGCAGTTTCGCATTTGTCCAAGAGACCCAGTACTTC. It codes for CASSFAFVQETQYF. This chain links TRBV12-3 or TRBV12-4 with TRBJ2-5, with D hard to call. The CDR3 has 14 amino acids. Trimming cost V 3 bases and J 1 base, with 9 bases left between them.

This clonotype was counted ten times or more. The chain joins TRBV9 to TRBJ2-1; a weak D match, TRBD2 (6 bases). CDR3 size: 13 residues. V gave up 1 base and J gave up 10 bases, with 12 bases separating them. The germline CDR1 and CDR2 sequences are SGDLS and YYNGEE. The CDR3 DNA reads TGTGCCAGCAGCGTACCCCTAGCGAGGGAGCAGTTCTTC. It encodes CASSVPLAREQFF.

Note on this clonotype: A much larger clone differs by one base, so this may be a read error. This chain connects TRBV29-1 to TRBJ2-7; 15 bases align to TRBD2. Germline-derived CDR1 and CDR2 are SQVTM and ANQGSEA. This CDR3 is built from 14 residues. The V and J ends lost 7 bases and 7 bases, in that order; junction bases with no gene match: 8. The chain's CDR3 is CSAKSGLAGGEQYF. CDR3 DNA: TGCAGCGCTAAATCGGGACTAGCGGGAGGTGAGCAGTACTTC.

This clonotype was seen many times. Written as DNA, the CDR3 is TGTGCCAGCAGCTTAGACGGGAGGTGGGGGCAGTACTTC. It is translated as CASSLDGRWGQYF. The rearrangement joins TRBV11-2 to TRBJ2-5; 7 nucleotides align to TRBD2. Germline CDR1 SGHAT, CDR2 FQNNGV. There are 13 residues in the CDR3. The ends lost 0 bases at V and 11 bases at J; junction bases unmatched: 6.

This clonotype was seen at least ten times. The rearrangement links TRBV20-1 to TRBJ2-7; 8 bases map to TRBD1. CDR1 DFQATT and CDR2 SNEGSKA come from the germline V gene (reference sequence). The length of the CDR3 is 17 residues. V trimming: 0 bases; J trimming: 4 bases; junction bases outside the gene matches: 14. CDR3 amino acids: CSARDLQGAKLGYEQYF. In DNA, the CDR3 is TGCAGTGCTAGAGACCTCCAGGGGGCCAAATTGGGATACGAGCAGTACTTC.

Turning to this clonotype: Relative to the germline gene, one junction end is altered; a read error may explain this. The chain recombines TRBV28 with TRBJ1-5; D gene unclear. Germline V CDR1 and CDR2: MDHEN, SYDVKM. This CDR3 has 15 amino acids. This CDR3 reads CASSSPRPSNQPRHF. As DNA, the CDR3 is TGTGCCAGCAGTTCCCCCAGACCGAGCAATCAGCCCCGGCATTTT.

This clonotype showed up just once. As DNA, the CDR3 is TGTGCCAGCAGCCCTTACTCTGGGACAGGGACCCACGAGCAGTACTTC. As protein: CASSPYSGTGTHEQYF. This rearrangement joins TRBV7-2 to TRBJ2-7; 9 bases fit TRBD1. Trimming removed 5 bases from V and 5 bases from J; junction bases left unmatched: 13. Germline V gene sequence: CDR1 SGHTA, CDR2 FQGNSA. The CDR3 contains 16 residues.

This clonotype was observed a handful of times. The chain uses TRBV3-1 and TRBJ2-3, with 7 positions matching TRBD1. Losses at the gene ends were 6 bases for V and 0 bases for J; bases not matched to a gene: 3. The CDR3 totals 14 residues. CDR1 is LGHDT, CDR2 YNNKEL, per germline (reference sequence). The chain's CDR3 is CASSRQGSTDTQYF. DNA of the CDR3: TGTGCCAGCAGTCGACAGGGAAGCACAGATACGCAGTATTTT.

This clonotype showed up just once. The V call is TRBV10-3, the J call TRBJ1-2; TRBD1 aligns across 7 bases. This CDR3 has 15 residues. Per the germline V gene, CDR1 is ENHRY and CDR2 is SYGVKD. V shed 3 bases, J shed 2 bases, and the junction held 6 bases outside the gene matches. The CDR3 DNA is TGTGCCATCAGTGACGACCCGACAGGGAACTATGGCTACACCTTC. As protein: CAISDDPTGNYGYTF.

The chain uses TRBV28 and TRBJ2-7; unclear D gene. Germline CDR1 and CDR2: MDHEN and SYDVKM. The CDR3 is 12 amino acids. Trimming pared 1 base from V and 7 bases from J, leaving 8 bases between. The DNA for the CDR3 is TGTGCCAGCAGTTTATTTTACAATGAGCAGTACTTC. Translated, it gives CASSLFYNEQYF. The full variable domain, rest sourced from reference TRBV28 and TRBJ2-7, is DVKVTQSSRYLVKRTGEKVFLECVQDMDHENMFWYRQDPGLGLRLIYFSYDVKMKEKGDIPEGYSVSREKKERFSLILESASTNQTSMYLCASSLFYNEQYFGPGTRLTVT.

As to this clonotype: The junction and the germline gene differ at one end; a read error may be behind it. The rearrangement uses TRBV10-3 and TRBJ1-4, with D possibly TRBD1 on 5 matching bases. This CDR3 contains 15 residues. The germline gives CDR1 ENHRY, CDR2 SYGVKD. As DNA, the CDR3 is TGTGCCATCAGTGAGTCGCAGGGTGGATGGGAAAACCTGTTTTTT. Residues: CAISESQGGWENLFF.

The V gene is TRBV5-1, the J gene TRBJ2-5; either TRBD1 or TRBD2 may supply D (6 bases each). CDR1 is SGHRS, CDR2 YFSETQ, per germline. V gave up 0 bases and J gave up 3 bases, with 9 bases separating them. The CDR3 totals 14 residues. CDR3: CASSLVGGEETQYF. CDR3 in DNA: TGCGCCAGCAGCTTGGTCGGGGGCGAAGAGACCCAGTACTTC.

This clonotype was picked up many times. The chain is built from TRBV20-1 and TRBJ2-5; D assignment may be TRBD1 or TRBD2 (6 bases each). With 0 bases removed from V and 6 bases from J, the gap between germline ends came to 14 bases. CDR3 length equals 14 residues. Per germline, CDR1 DFQATT and CDR2 SNEGSKA (reference sequence). Here the CDR3 reads CSARDPGGGKTQYF. DNA for the CDR3: TGCAGTGCTAGAGATCCCGGGGGCGGGAAGACCCAGTACTTC.

V usage is TRBV19 and J usage is TRBJ2-1; weak D call: TRBD2 (6 bases). Trimming removed 4 bases at V and 1 base at J, with 11 bases between. This CDR3 has 15 residues. Germline V gene sequence: CDR1 LNHDA, CDR2 SQIVND (reference sequence). CDR3 coding DNA: TGTGCCAGTAGTACCGTAAGCGGGTCCTACAATGAGCAGTTCTTC. Translation: CASSTVSGSYNEQFF.

In this sample, this clonotype turned up many times. The rearrangement links TRBV6-5 to TRBJ1-2; 10 bases line up with TRBD1. This CDR3 region has 15 residues. Germline CDR1 reads MNHEY; CDR2 reads SVGAGI. Trimming removed 6 bases from V and 4 bases from J; junction bases left unmatched: 8. CDR3 DNA sequence: TGTGCCAGCAGCATGACAGGGGGCGAGGTCTATGGCTACACCTTC. Protein sequence: CASSMTGGEVYGYTF.

The chain recombines TRBV7-6 with TRBJ2-3; 9 nucleotides agree with TRBD2. Germline CDR1 SGHVS, CDR2 FNYEAQ. Losses at the gene ends were 5 bases for V and 0 bases for J; bases not matched to a gene: 6. The CDR3 covers 16 residues. The CDR3 DNA follows: TGTGCCAGCAGCCGTAGCGGGGGCTCTAGCACAGATACGCAGTATTTT. Translation: CASSRSGGSSTDTQYF.

This clonotype was recorded many times. V usage is TRBV7-6 and J usage is TRBJ1-1, with unresolved D. Germline assignment: CDR1 SGHVS and CDR2 FNYEAQ. The CDR3 covers 15 residues. The V gene lost 1 base and the J gene lost 0 bases, with 9 bases spanning the gap. CDR3 nucleotide sequence: TGTGCCAGCAGCTTAGTCCCAGGTATGAACACTGAAGCTTTCTTT. Translating gives CASSLVPGMNTEAFF.

This clonotype was found many times. This rearrangement joins TRBV5-1 to TRBJ2-5; TRBD1 is a possible D gene (5 bases). Germline CDR1 reads SGHRS; CDR2 reads YFSETQ. The germline V and J ends were trimmed by 1 base and 2 bases, with 9 bases remaining between them. This CDR3 region has 14 residues. CDR3 DNA: TGCGCCAGCAGCTTGTTCCCAGGGCAAGAGACCCAGTACTTC. Translation gives CASSLFPGQETQYF. The full variable domain, with the rest looked up from reference TRBV5-1 and TRBJ2-5, is KAGVTQTPRYLIKTRGQQVTLSCSPISGHRSVSWYQQTPGQGLQFLFEYFSETQRNKGNFPGRFSGRQFSNSRSEMNVSTLELGDSALYLCASSLFPGQETQYFGPGTRLLVL.

The gene calls are TRBV5-1 and TRBJ1-4; TRBD1 agrees at 7 bases. The CDR3 consists of 15 residues. Germline-derived CDR1 and CDR2 are SGHRS and YFSETQ. Losses at the gene ends were 0 bases for V and 7 bases for J; bases not matched to a gene: 6. Here the CDR3 DNA reads TGCGCCAGCAGCTTGGTTGGGACAGTTGGTGAAAAACTGTTTTTT. This translates into CASSLVGTVGEKLFF.

The table lists this clonotype with a few counts. This chain uses TRBV12-3 or TRBV12-4 with TRBJ2-7; 8 positions match TRBD1. CDR3 length equals 14 residues. Trimming cost V 3 bases and J 3 bases; bases outside gene matches: 4. This CDR3 is CASSFDRGIYEQYF. The CDR3 DNA reads TGTGCCAGCAGTTTCGACAGGGGAATCTACGAGCAGTACTTC.

This clonotype has a count of ten or more. The genes are TRBV7-2 and TRBJ2-3; no firm D call. CDR3 size: 13 residues. In germline, CDR1 is SGHTA, CDR2 FQGNSA. V was pared by 4 bases and J by 2 bases, with 7 bases between. In DNA form, the CDR3 reads TGTGCCAGCAGCTCAATCGTCACAGATACGCAGTATTTT. Amino acids: CASSSIVTDTQYF.

The rearrangement links TRBV7-9 to TRBJ2-1, with D possibly being TRBD2 (5 bases). V was pared by 7 bases and J by 7 bases, with 11 bases between. The CDR3 is made up of 12 amino acids. Germline CDR1 SEHNR, CDR2 FQNEAQ (reference sequence). The CDR3 nucleotides read TGTGCCAGCACACTAGTGGGGAATGAGCAGTTCTTC. It encodes CASTLVGNEQFF.

This clonotype was observed a few times. V gene TRBV29-1 combines with J gene TRBJ2-3; no clear D. V was trimmed by 6 bases and J by 5 bases, leaving 21 bases between them. The CDR3 is 15 residues long. CDR1 SQVTM and CDR2 ANQGSEA come from the germline V gene. In nucleotides, the CDR3 is TGCAGCGTGACCCGGCCACCCCTAGGTGTAGATACGCAGTATTTT. This codes for CSVTRPPLGVDTQYF.

The J gene is TRBJ1-1, the V gene TRBV12-3 or TRBV12-4; D perhaps matches TRBD1 (5 bases). V shed 2 bases and J shed 8 bases, with 12 bases lying between them. This CDR3 is built from 13 residues. The CDR3 protein is CASSLRGFGEAFF. The CDR3 DNA is TGTGCCAGCAGTTTAAGGGGTTTTGGCGAAGCTTTCTTT.

A remark on this clonotype: With a much larger clone just one base away, this may be a read error. This rearrangement joins TRBV20-1 to TRBJ2-3; unclear D gene. The CDR3 covers 15 residues. CDR1 is DFQATT, CDR2 SNEGSKA, per germline (reference sequence). V was trimmed by 3 bases and J by 2 bases, leaving 15 bases between them. The CDR3 DNA reads as TGCAGTGCTAGGTCCCCGACGGTCGACACAGATACGCAGTATTTT. Residues: CSARSPTVDTDTQYF.

This clonotype showed up many times. V and J are TRBV4-1 and TRBJ1-2, with D possibly being TRBD1 (6 bases). CDR1 MGHRA and CDR2 YSYEKL come from the germline V gene. The V and J ends lost 1 base and 2 bases respectively, with 8 bases between them. This CDR3 contains 14 residues. As DNA, the CDR3 is TGCGCCAGCAGCCAAGGCGGACAGAACTATGGCTACACCTTC. Translated: CASSQGGQNYGYTF.